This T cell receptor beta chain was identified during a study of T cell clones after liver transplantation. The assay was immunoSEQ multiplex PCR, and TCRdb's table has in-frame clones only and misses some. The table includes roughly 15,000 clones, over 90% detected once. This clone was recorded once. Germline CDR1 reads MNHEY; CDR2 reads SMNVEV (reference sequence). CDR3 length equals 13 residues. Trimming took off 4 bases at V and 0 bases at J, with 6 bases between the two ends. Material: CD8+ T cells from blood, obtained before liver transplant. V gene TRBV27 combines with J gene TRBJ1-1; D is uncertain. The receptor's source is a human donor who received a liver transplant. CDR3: CASSWQLNTEAFF. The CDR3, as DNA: TGTGCCAGCAGTTGGCAGCTGAACACTGAAGCTTTCTTT.